This entry lists 5 T cell receptor beta chains sequenced from one sample in a study of T cells in Graves' hyperthyroidism and ophthalmopathy. Researchers took RNA transcripts and amplified the TCR beta CDR3 regions from them. First-round RT-PCR with HTBI primers amplified the TCR CDR3 region. TCRdb passed the multiplex PCR reads through MiXCR, listing each CDR3 protein once. The repertoire holds around 400,000 distinct CDR3 sequences, with around 15% as singletons. Material for sequencing was blood. The receptors stem from a woman aged 55-70 years with Graves' ophthalmopathy.

The table lists this clonotype with a few counts. J is TRBJ2-3 and V is TRBV12-3 or TRBV12-4; D ambiguous. Trimming removed 6 bases from V and 4 bases from J, with 14 bases in between. The CDR3 is made up of 14 amino acids. The CDR3 sequence is CASSLAWSADTQYF. CDR3 DNA sequence: TGTGCCAGCAGCCTCGCATGGAGCGCAGATACGCAGTATTTT.

In this sample, this clonotype turned up many times. J is TRBJ1-1 and V is TRBV7-2; D ambiguous. The CDR3 extends over 15 amino acids. Trimming left V 0 bases short and J 0 bases short, with 8 bases between. Germline lookup yields CDR1 SGHTA and CDR2 FQGNSA. The CDR3 DNA is TGTGCCAGCAGCTTAGCGGGCCTTATGAACACTGAAGCTTTCTTT. The encoded protein is CASSLAGLMNTEAFF.

This clonotype has at least ten counts. The junction differs from germline at one of its ends, possibly a read error. The rearrangement links TRBV11-2 to TRBJ2-5; 10 bases line up with TRBD2. CDR3 size: 15 residues. CDR1 is SGHAT and CDR2 is FQNNGV in the germline V gene. CDR3: CASSLVSSGSLGRNF. The CDR3 region has the DNA TGTGCCAGCAGCTTAGTGTCTAGCGGGAGTCTCGGGCGGAACTTC. The full variable domain, in which reference TRBV11-2 and TRBJ2-5 provide the parts outside the CDR3, is EAGVAQSPRYKIIEKRQSVAFWCNPISGHATLYWYQQILGQGPKLLIQFQNNGVVDDSQLPKDRFSAERLKGVDSTLKIQPAKLEDSAVYLCASSLVSSGSLGRNFGPGTRLLVL.

This clonotype was observed at least ten times. The rearrangement links TRBV7-8 to TRBJ2-5; no clear D gene. Trimming stripped 2 bases from V and 2 bases from J, with 9 bases between. Germline loops: CDR1 SGHVS, CDR2 FQNEAQ. The CDR3 has 14 amino acids. Here the CDR3 reads CASSLRTMQETQYF. Here the CDR3 DNA reads TGTGCCAGCAGCTTAAGGACGATGCAAGAGACCCAGTACTTC.

J is TRBJ2-1 and V is TRBV29-1; 14 nucleotides line up with TRBD2. Germline V lookup: CDR1 SQVTM, CDR2 ANQGSEA. Unmatched junction bases numbered 7, after V lost 7 bases and J lost 8 bases. The CDR3 is 14 residues long. Here the CDR3 DNA reads TGCAGCGGGCTGGGACTAGCGGGAGTCGATGAGCAGTTCTTC. This gives the protein CSGLGLAGVDEQFF.